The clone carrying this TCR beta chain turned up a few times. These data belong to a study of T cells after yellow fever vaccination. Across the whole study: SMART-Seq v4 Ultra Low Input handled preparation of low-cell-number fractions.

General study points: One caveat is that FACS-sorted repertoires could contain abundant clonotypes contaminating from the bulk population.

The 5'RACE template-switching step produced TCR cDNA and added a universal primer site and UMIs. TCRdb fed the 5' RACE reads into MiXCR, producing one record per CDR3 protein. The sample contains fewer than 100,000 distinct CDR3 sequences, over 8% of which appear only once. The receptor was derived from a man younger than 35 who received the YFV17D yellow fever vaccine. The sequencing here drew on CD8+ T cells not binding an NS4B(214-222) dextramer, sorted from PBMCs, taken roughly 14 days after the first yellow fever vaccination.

The CDR3 bases are TGCGCCAGCAGCCAAGAATCGGGATACGAGCAGTACTTC. Translated: CASSQESGYEQYF. This chain uses TRBV4-1 with TRBJ2-7, with a tentative D call TRBD2 (5 bases). The CDR3 extends over 13 amino acids. The germline CDR1 and CDR2 sequences are MGHRA and YSYEKL. Between the trimmed V and J ends, which lost 0 bases and 4 bases, there was a span of 7 bases.